The 25 T cell receptor beta chains reported below all come from one sample, sequenced in a study of cytomegalovirus exposure and HLA in healthy donors. PCR involved 60 Vbeta and 13 Jbeta primers. The data were produced by immunoSEQ multiplex PCR, yet TCRdb's version contains in-frame clones alone and is incomplete. The sample includes approximately 80,000 clones. Sequencing input: PBMCs. These TCRs come from a man between 18 and 29 years old in good health and CMV-seropositive.

CDR3 loop: CASRGSSYEQYF. The DNA of the CDR3 is TGTGCCAGCAGGGGGAGCTCCTACGAGCAGTACTTC. This chain connects TRBV27 to TRBJ2-7, with a weak D call TRBD2 (5 bases). Germline CDR1 and CDR2: MNHEY and SMNVEV (reference sequence). The V end was cut by 6 bases, the J end by 0 bases, with 6 bases between. The length of the CDR3 is 12 residues.

V gene TRBV19 combines with J gene TRBJ1-5; D unresolved. In germline, CDR1 is LNHDA, CDR2 SQIVND (reference sequence). This CDR3 has 16 amino acids. Trimming cost V 1 base and J 4 bases, with 14 bases left between them. The CDR3 DNA is TGTGCCAGTAGTATAGTTCAGTCGGCAGGTAATCAGCCCCAGCATTTT. Translation gives CASSIVQSAGNQPQHF.

The chain uses TRBV4-1 and TRBJ2-6, with D maybe TRBD2 (5 bases). This CDR3 is built from 16 residues. Looked up from germline, CDR1 is MGHRA and CDR2 is YSYEKL. V was clipped by 0 bases and J by 1 base, with 7 bases between them. CDR3 in amino acids: CASSQDTGSGANVLTF. CDR3 nucleotide sequence: TGCGCCAGCAGCCAAGATACGGGGTCTGGGGCCAACGTCCTGACTTTC.

The gene calls are TRBV9 and TRBJ1-2; D might be TRBD1 (6 bases). This CDR3 is 13 amino acids long. V lost 4 bases and J 5 bases, leaving 12 bases between the germline ends. The germline gives CDR1 SGDLS, CDR2 YYNGEE. The CDR3 sequence: CASSPGTSYGYTF. DNA of the CDR3: TGTGCCAGCAGCCCCGGGACAAGTTATGGCTACACCTTC.

V gene TRBV18 combines with J gene TRBJ1-1; D remains ambiguous. V was cut by 2 bases and J by 9 bases, with 10 bases left in between. Germline V gene data show CDR1 as KGHSH and CDR2 as LQKENI. This CDR3 is 12 amino acids long. The CDR3 region is CASSPFTDQAFF. For the CDR3, the DNA is TGTGCCAGCTCACCATTTACTGATCAAGCTTTCTTT.

This sequence joins TRBV6-7 and TRBJ2-7, with TRBD2 as a possible D gene (6 bases). TRBV6-7 is recorded as an ORF, its role being uncertain. V gave up 4 bases and J gave up 3 bases, with 16 bases separating them. The CDR3 spans 15 residues. Here the CDR3 DNA reads TGTGCCAGCAGTTCGAGGTTTCTGGGAGGCTACGAGCAGTACTTC. Its protein is CASSSRFLGGYEQYF.

The CDR3 region is CASSPGGGTDTQYF. In DNA, the CDR3 is TGTGCCAGCAGTCCTGGGGGGGGAACAGATACGCAGTATTTT. V and J are TRBV28 and TRBJ2-3, with 7 bases lining up with TRBD2. In germline, CDR1 is MDHEN, CDR2 SYDVKM. Unmatched junction bases numbered 5, after V lost 5 bases and J lost 3 bases. This CDR3 contains 14 residues.

The genes are TRBV7-9 and TRBJ2-3; D ambiguous. The CDR3 loop spans 16 amino acids. CDR1 SEHNR and CDR2 FQNEAQ come from the germline V gene (reference sequence). V was pared by 2 bases and J by 2 bases, with 14 bases between. The CDR3 here is CASSLRVAPTTDTQYF. For the CDR3, the DNA is TGTGCCAGCAGCTTACGGGTGGCTCCCACCACAGATACGCAGTATTTT.

The rearrangement links TRBV13 to TRBJ1-2; 8 bases are shared with TRBD1. Trimming at V came to 4 bases and at J to 5 bases, leaving 6 bases not matched to a gene. Germline V lookup: CDR1 PRHDT, CDR2 FYEKMQ (reference sequence). There are 14 residues in the CDR3. The CDR3 DNA reads as TGTGCCAGCAGCTACAGGGGGAGTAGGTATGGCTACACCTTC. It yields the protein CASSYRGSRYGYTF. The whole variable domain, remainder taken from reference TRBV13 and TRBJ1-2, is AAGVIQSPRHLIKEKRETATLKCYPIPRHDTVYWYQQGPGQDPQFLISFYEKMQSDKGSIPDRFSAQQFSDYHSELNMSSLELGDSALYFCASSYRGSRYGYTFGSGTRLTVV.

The chain recombines TRBV25-1 with TRBJ1-2; TRBD1 matches at 11 bases. The ends lost 6 bases at V and 8 bases at J; junction bases unmatched: 5. CDR1 MGHDK and CDR2 SYGVNS come from the germline V gene. The CDR3 consists of 13 residues. The CDR3 reads CASSGQGARGYTF. The CDR3, as DNA: TGTGCCAGCAGCGGACAGGGGGCGCGCGGCTACACCTTC.

This chain connects TRBV7-6 to TRBJ1-5; possible D gene TRBD1, 5 bases. V lost 1 base, J lost 3 bases, and 7 bases lay in between. The CDR3 is made up of 14 amino acids. CDR1 is SGHVS, CDR2 FNYEAQ, per germline. In DNA, the CDR3 is TGTGCCAGCAGCTTAGGACAGCCCAATCAGCCCCAGCATTTT. Protein sequence: CASSLGQPNQPQHF.

The V and J genes are TRBV18 and TRBJ2-6; 7 bases fit TRBD2. The CDR3 totals 16 residues. V shed 1 base, J shed 0 bases, and the junction held 0 bases outside the gene matches. Germline V CDR1 and CDR2: KGHSH, LQKENI. CDR3 in DNA: TGTGCCAGCTCACCACGCGGGGGCTCTGGGGCCAACGTCCTGACTTTC. Amino acid sequence: CASSPRGGSGANVLTF.

The chain joins TRBV19 to TRBJ1-6, with TRBD1 identical over 8 bases. Trimming at V came to 5 bases and at J to 6 bases, leaving 6 bases not matched to a gene. CDR3 length equals 15 residues. CDR1 LNHDA and CDR2 SQIVND come from the germline V gene (reference sequence). CDR3 coding DNA: TGTGCCAGTAGTCCCGACAGGGGAGGTAATTCACCCCTCCACTTT. Amino acid sequence: CASSPDRGGNSPLHF.

V gene TRBV10-3 combines with J gene TRBJ1-1; 8 bases match TRBD1. CDR1 is ENHRY, CDR2 SYGVKD, per germline. The length of the CDR3 is 13 residues. The V and J ends lost 7 bases and 7 bases, in that order; junction bases with no gene match: 8. The CDR3 bases are TGTGCCATCACCCAAGACAGGGGAGATGAAGCTTTCTTT. This gives the protein CAITQDRGDEAFF.

The V and J genes are TRBV14 and TRBJ1-1; D uncertain. The CDR3 spans 13 residues. Trimming took off 2 bases at V and 0 bases at J, with 4 bases between the two ends. Germline assignment: CDR1 SGHDN and CDR2 FVKESK. CDR3 in DNA: TGTGCCAGCAGCCAACACATGAACACTGAAGCTTTCTTT. Translation gives CASSQHMNTEAFF.

CDR3 coding DNA: TGTGCCAGCAGTTTACTGAGTGGCTACACCTTC. Its translation is CASSLLSGYTF. The chain is built from TRBV28 and TRBJ1-2; D unresolved. Trimming stripped 2 bases from V and 7 bases from J, with 5 bases between. This CDR3 contains 11 residues. CDR1 is MDHEN, CDR2 SYDVKM, per germline.

The chain recombines TRBV18 with TRBJ2-1; tentative D call: TRBD2 (6 bases). The length of the CDR3 is 16 residues. Germline CDR1 and CDR2: KGHSH and LQKENI. Between the trimmed V and J ends, which lost 2 bases and 1 base, there was a span of 12 bases. This CDR3 is CASSPISGTSYNEQFF. DNA for the CDR3: TGTGCCAGCTCACCAATTAGTGGGACTTCCTACAATGAGCAGTTCTTC.

The chain has TRBV11-3 and TRBJ2-5; a weak D match, TRBD2 (7 bases). CDR3 length equals 16 residues. V shed 6 bases and J shed 0 bases, with 17 bases lying between them. Germline V gene data show CDR1 as SGHNT and CDR2 as YENEEA. This chain's CDR3 is CASSRGGGTHQETQYF. The CDR3 DNA is TGTGCCAGCAGTCGCGGGGGCGGGACGCACCAAGAGACCCAGTACTTC.

This chain connects TRBV5-1 to TRBJ2-3, with 8 bases lining up with TRBD2. Germline assignment: CDR1 SGHRS and CDR2 YFSETQ. Trimming took 0 bases from V and 2 from J; bases not matched to a gene: 8. The CDR3 totals 17 residues. DNA of the CDR3: TGCGCCAGCAGCTTGGATGGAGCGGGAGCCTTCACAGATACGCAGTATTTT. Protein sequence: CASSLDGAGAFTDTQYF. Supplemented by reference TRBV5-1 and TRBJ2-3, the full variable domain reads KAGVTQTPRYLIKTRGQQVTLSCSPISGHRSVSWYQQTPGQGLQFLFEYFSETQRNKGNFPGRFSGRQFSNSRSEMNVSTLELGDSALYLCASSLDGAGAFTDTQYFGPGTRLTVL.

The J gene is TRBJ2-1, the V gene TRBV15; TRBD2 matches at 10 bases. The germline V gene encodes CDR1 LNHNV and CDR2 YYDKDF (reference sequence). J gave up 8 bases and V 0 bases, and 10 bases lay outside the gene matches. This CDR3 has 17 residues. CDR3 sequence (DNA): TGTGCCACCAGCAGAGATGGTTTAGCGGGGGGTCTGGATGAGCAGTTCTTC. Residues: CATSRDGLAGGLDEQFF.

This sequence joins TRBV19 and TRBJ2-3; D gene unclear. The CDR3 is 11 residues long. Trimming took 5 bases from V and 7 from J, leaving 7 bases between them. From germline, CDR1 is LNHDA and CDR2 SQIVND (reference sequence). The CDR3 sequence: CASSEQHTQYF. CDR3 nucleotides: TGTGCCAGTAGTGAACAGCATACGCAGTATTTT.

This chain links TRBV20-1 with TRBJ2-3, with D unclear. Germline CDR1 DFQATT, CDR2 SNEGSKA (reference sequence). V was clipped by 3 bases and J by 5 bases, with 3 bases between them. The CDR3 spans 10 residues. CDR3: CSASQDTQYF. CDR3 bases: TGCAGTGCTAGCCAAGATACGCAGTATTTT.

The rearrangement links TRBV6-1 to TRBJ1-5; D is ambiguous. V shed 2 bases and J shed 5 bases, with 4 bases lying between them. Germline CDR1 reads MNHNS; CDR2 reads SASEGT. This CDR3 is built from 12 residues. The CDR3 protein is CASSERDQPQHF. The CDR3 nucleotides read TGTGCCAGCAGTGAACGGGATCAGCCCCAGCATTTT.

The chain joins TRBV11-2 to TRBJ2-5, with 9 positions matching TRBD2. The CDR3 totals 15 residues. Germline CDR1 reads SGHAT; CDR2 reads FQNNGV. V lost 5 bases, J lost 1 base, and 5 bases stayed unmatched. CDR3 region: CASSHMTSGQETQYF. DNA of the CDR3: TGTGCCAGCAGCCATATGACTAGCGGCCAAGAGACCCAGTACTTC.

CDR3 protein: CASTERGQGNTGELFF. CDR3 in DNA: TGTGCCTCCACGGAGAGGGGACAGGGCAACACCGGGGAGCTGTTTTTT. The V and J genes are TRBV10-3 and TRBJ2-2; TRBD1 matches at 9 bases. CDR1 ENHRY and CDR2 SYGVKD come from the germline V gene. The CDR3 length is 16 residues. V shed 11 bases and J 2 bases; nucleotides not matched to a gene: 12.